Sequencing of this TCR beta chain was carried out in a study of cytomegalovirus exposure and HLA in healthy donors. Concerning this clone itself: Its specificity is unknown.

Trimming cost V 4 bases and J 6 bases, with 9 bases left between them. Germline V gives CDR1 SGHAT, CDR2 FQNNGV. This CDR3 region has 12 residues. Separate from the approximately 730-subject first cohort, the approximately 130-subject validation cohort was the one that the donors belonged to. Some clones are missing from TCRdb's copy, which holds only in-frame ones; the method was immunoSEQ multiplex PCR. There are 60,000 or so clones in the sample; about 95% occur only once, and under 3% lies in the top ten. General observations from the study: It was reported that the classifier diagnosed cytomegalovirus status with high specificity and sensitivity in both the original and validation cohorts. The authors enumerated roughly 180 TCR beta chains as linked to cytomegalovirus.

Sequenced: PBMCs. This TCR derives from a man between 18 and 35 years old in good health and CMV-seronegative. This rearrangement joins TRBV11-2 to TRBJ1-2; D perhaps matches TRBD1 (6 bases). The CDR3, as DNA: TGTGCCAGCAGCTCTAACAGGGATGGCTACACCTTC. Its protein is CASSSNRDGYTF. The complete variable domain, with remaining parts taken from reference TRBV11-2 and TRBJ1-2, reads EAGVAQSPRYKIIEKRQSVAFWCNPISGHATLYWYQQILGQGPKLLIQFQNNGVVDDSQLPKDRFSAERLKGVDSTLKIQPAKLEDSAVYLCASSSNRDGYTFGSGTRLTVV.